This passage covers 12 T cell receptor beta chains from one sample sequenced in a study of molecular identifiers for immune sequencing clone quantification. TCRdb reanalysed the PCR reads using MiXCR and keeps one entry per CDR3 protein. The sample carries hundreds of thousands of distinct CDR3 sequences, around 25% recorded once. Specimen: naive CD8+ T cells from blood, with Jurkat cell RNA spiked in. Subset reported: FACS-sorted CD8+CD4-CCR7+CD45RA+ naive T cells. The receptors here all came from a human donor in good health. Some libraries in this study had Jurkat cell RNA spiked in.

This clonotype was counted many times. The chain links TRBV3-1 to TRBJ2-3; 10 positions agree with TRBD2. This CDR3 region has 17 residues. Losses at the gene ends were 0 bases for V and 6 bases for J; bases not matched to a gene: 9. Germline V gives CDR1 LGHDT, CDR2 YNNKEL (reference sequence). The CDR3 coding sequence is TGTGCCAGCAGCCAAGACAGAGGACTAGCGGAATTGGATACGCAGTATTTT. This sequence encodes CASSQDRGLAELDTQYF.

This clonotype was seen repeatedly, ten times or more. V and J are TRBV12-3 or TRBV12-4 and TRBJ1-5, with D unresolved. The CDR3 runs 15 residues. Trimming took 6 bases from V and 0 from J, leaving 12 bases between them. CDR3 amino acids: CASSPIEYSNQPQHF. The CDR3 nucleotides are TGTGCCAGCAGCCCAATAGAATATAGCAATCAGCCCCAGCATTTT.

This clonotype has ten or more counts. The J gene is TRBJ1-1, the V gene TRBV28; TRBD1 might be the D (6 bases). V lost 5 bases, J lost 5 bases, and 15 bases lay in between. Germline-derived CDR1 and CDR2 are MDHEN and SYDVKM. This CDR3 is 14 amino acids long. The CDR3 nucleotides read TGTGCCAGCAGTACCTACAGGGTTGGGACTGAAGCTTTCTTT. Protein: CASSTYRVGTEAFF. The full variable domain, rest sourced from reference TRBV28 and TRBJ1-1, is DVKVTQSSRYLVKRTGEKVFLECVQDMDHENMFWYRQDPGLGLRLIYFSYDVKMKEKGDIPEGYSVSREKKERFSLILESASTNQTSMYLCASSTYRVGTEAFFGQGTRLTVV.

The chain employs TRBV6-2 or TRBV6-3 and TRBJ2-1; 10 bases map to TRBD2. This CDR3 contains 16 residues. CDR1 is MNHEY, CDR2 SVGEGT, per germline. V shed 8 bases, J shed 6 bases, and the junction held 13 bases outside the gene matches. CDR3 sequence (DNA): TGTGCCAGCGGTTCAATACTAGCGGGAACCTTCAATGAGCAGTTCTTC. Its protein product is CASGSILAGTFNEQFF.

This clonotype was counted only a few times. The V and J genes are TRBV19 and TRBJ1-2, with unresolved D. Germline CDR1 reads LNHDA; CDR2 reads SQIVND (reference sequence). V was shortened by 3 bases and J by 1 base, with 6 bases between the two germline ends. CDR3 length: 13 residues. CDR3 sequence: CASSITNNYGYTF. The CDR3 bases are TGTGCCAGTAGTATCACGAATAACTATGGCTACACCTTC.

This clonotype was seen only once. The chain employs TRBV6-2 or TRBV6-3 and TRBJ2-7, with TRBD1 as a possible D gene (6 bases). This CDR3 spans 15 amino acids. Trimming pared 5 bases from V and 5 bases from J, leaving 19 bases between. Germline assignment: CDR1 MNHEY and CDR2 SVGEGT. The CDR3, as DNA: TGTGCCAGCAGTCCCTACCAGGGGCGCATCGACGAGCAGTACTTC. Translation gives CASSPYQGRIDEQYF.

This clonotype occurred many times. J is TRBJ1-1 and V is TRBV2, with a tentative D call TRBD1 (6 bases). With 3 bases removed from V and 0 bases from J, the gap between germline ends came to 20 bases. CDR3 length: 18 amino acids. Germline V gives CDR1 SNHLY, CDR2 FYNNEI. CDR3 coding DNA: TGTGCCAGCAGTGATACAAGGGGGGCCCTATCCATGAACACTGAAGCTTTCTTT. This translates into CASSDTRGALSMNTEAFF.

This clonotype occurred a few times. The CDR3 reads CASSPVYMGEQYF. The CDR3 region has the DNA TGTGCCAGCAGCCCGGTTTATATGGGGGAGCAGTACTTC. The V gene is TRBV6-2 or TRBV6-3, the J gene TRBJ2-7; D is unresolved. CDR3 size: 13 residues. Between the trimmed V and J ends, which lost 6 bases and 7 bases, there was a span of 16 bases. The germline V gene encodes CDR1 MNHEY and CDR2 SVGEGT.

Turning to this clonotype: The junction shows a germline mismatch at one end, possibly a read error. The CDR3 region has the DNA TGTGCCAGCAGCTTCGACAGAGTCACTGAAACTTTCTTT. As protein: CASSFDRVTETFF. V and J are TRBV5-6 and TRBJ1-1; perhaps TRBD1 as D (5 bases). The V gene's germline CDR1 is SGHDT and CDR2 YYEEEE. CDR3 length: 13 amino acids. The full variable domain, completed using reference TRBV5-6 and TRBJ1-1, is DAGVTQSPTHLIKTRGQQVTLRCSPKSGHDTVSWYQQALGQGPQFIFQYYEEEERQRGNFPDRFSGHQFPNYSSELNVNALLLGDSALYLCASSFDRVTETFFGQGTRLTVV.

The chain joins TRBV27 to TRBJ2-3; D gene ambiguous. The CDR3 loop spans 13 amino acids. The V and J ends lost 5 bases and 6 bases respectively, with 12 bases between them. Per the germline V gene, CDR1 is MNHEY and CDR2 is SMNVEV (reference sequence). The CDR3 DNA sequence: TGTGCCAGCAGTCCCCTCCGTATGGATACGCAGTATTTT. The encoded protein is CASSPLRMDTQYF.

Comments on this clonotype: Mismatch with germline at one junction end may stem from a read error. The chain joins TRBV4-1 to TRBJ1-6; D possibly corresponds to TRBD1 (6 bases). The CDR3 contains 15 residues. Germline CDR1 and CDR2: MGHRA and YSYEKL. CDR3 in DNA: TGCGCCAGCAGCCACCGGGCCAGGGGATATTCCCCCCTCCACTTT. This sequence encodes CASSHRARGYSPLHF.

This clonotype has ten or more counts. The rearrangement joins TRBV7-9 to TRBJ2-3; D remains ambiguous. The germline V and J ends were trimmed by 2 bases and 2 bases, with 11 bases remaining between them. The CDR3 has 15 amino acids. The germline gives CDR1 SEHNR, CDR2 FQNEAQ (reference sequence). In DNA, the CDR3 is TGTGCCAGCAGCTTAACTGGAGACCTCACAGATACGCAGTATTTT. It translates to CASSLTGDLTDTQYF.